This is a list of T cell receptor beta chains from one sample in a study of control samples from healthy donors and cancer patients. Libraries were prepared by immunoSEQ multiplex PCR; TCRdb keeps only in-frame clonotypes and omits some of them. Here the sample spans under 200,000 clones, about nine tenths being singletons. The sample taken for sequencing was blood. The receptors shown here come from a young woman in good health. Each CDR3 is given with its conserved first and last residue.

CDR3: CASSERGGGYTF
J: TRBJ1-2
V: TRBV6-1

CDR3: CASSLGGQGPSYGYTF
J: TRBJ1-2
V: TRBV5-1

CDR3: CASSVVAGGTDTQYF
J: TRBJ2-3
V: TRBV9

CDR3: CASSLDVGEQYF
J: TRBJ2-7
V: TRBV11-3

CDR3: CASSGDRGQETQYF
J: TRBJ2-5
V: TRBV2

CDR3: CASSLGLAGEGETQYF
J: TRBJ2-5
V: TRBV7-7

CDR3: CASSAGQAMNTEAFF
J: TRBJ1-1
V: TRBV2

CDR3: CASSWRDRGNSPLHF
J: TRBJ1-6
V: TRBV7-2

CDR3: CASSFGGRNTGELFF
J: TRBJ2-2
V: TRBV5-6

CDR3: CASGTGQETQYF
J: TRBJ2-5
V: TRBV12-5

CDR3: CASSLFPLTGTEAFF
J: TRBJ1-1
V: TRBV28

CDR3: CASSSTGLGNQPQHF
J: TRBJ1-5
V: TRBV6-2/TRBV6-3

CDR3: CASSQEDREWGTDTQYF
J: TRBJ2-3
V: TRBV4-2

CDR3: CASSPTTATEAFF
J: TRBJ1-1
V: TRBV18

CDR3: CASSSGQGASPLHF
J: TRBJ1-6
V: TRBV6-2/TRBV6-3

CDR3: CASSLAEYTQYF
J: TRBJ2-3
V: TRBV5-8

CDR3: CASSDGDSSYNEQFF
J: TRBJ2-1
V: TRBV6-4

CDR3: CASSQGQGINSPLHF
J: TRBJ1-6
V: TRBV4-1

CDR3: CASSLTGLRDQPQHF
J: TRBJ1-5
V: TRBV5-1

CDR3: CASTRQAHTEAFF
J: TRBJ1-1
V: TRBV6-5

CDR3: CASSLTPGLAGVEQFF
J: TRBJ2-1
V: TRBV7-3

CDR3: CASSLSRTSGRARGELFF
J: TRBJ2-2
V: TRBV27

CDR3: CASTEAGGPEDTQYF
J: TRBJ2-3
V: TRBV28

CDR3: CASGSREDTQYF
J: TRBJ2-3
V: TRBV28

CDR3: CARSLARGTEAFF
J: TRBJ1-1
V: TRBV5-3

CDR3: CATSRDLAGGTYEQYF
J: TRBJ2-7
V: TRBV15

CDR3: CASSPRGGAAEAFF
J: TRBJ1-1
V: TRBV7-2

CDR3: CASSGRSPLHF
J: TRBJ1-6
V: TRBV6-4

CDR3: CASSLTGANTEAFF
J: TRBJ1-1
V: TRBV28

CDR3: CASSLLGTGELFF
J: TRBJ2-2
V: TRBV28

CDR3: CASSLRGSGPQHF
J: TRBJ1-5
V: TRBV5-1

CDR3: CAWTRTTYNEQFF
J: TRBJ2-1
V: TRBV30

CDR3: CASSLAEGAQETQYF
J: TRBJ2-5
V: TRBV7-9

CDR3: CASSLVGNEQFF
J: TRBJ2-1
V: TRBV7-8

CDR3: CASSPQENTEAFF
J: TRBJ1-1
V: TRBV18

CDR3: CSVVGSSGRIDTQYF
J: TRBJ2-3
V: TRBV29-1

CDR3: CASSVNRGNQETQYF
J: TRBJ2-5
V: TRBV7-6

CDR3: CASSQEGLAANTGELFF
J: TRBJ2-2
V: TRBV4-2

CDR3: CASSVGGGGDEQYF
J: TRBJ2-7
V: TRBV9

CDR3: CASSYTGPYGYTF
J: TRBJ1-2
V: TRBV6-2/TRBV6-3